Listed below are T cell receptor beta chains from one sample, sequenced in a study of CD8+ T cells in alopecia areata. Sequenced by immunoSEQ multiplex PCR; TCRdb stores in-frame clones only, minus some. The sample has around 190,000 clones; around 66% are singletons. The source was CD4+ T cells sorted from blood, collected at week 4, from a patient treated with tofacitinib. The receptors here all came from a human donor with alopecia areata. CDR3s include the opening cysteine and the closing phenylalanine or tryptophan. Each record gives: V gene, D gene, J gene, CDR3 protein. The D gene is left open where the match is weak.

>TRBV29-1|.|TRBJ2-7
CSGLVDSYEQYF
>TRBV25-1|.|TRBJ1-1
CASTREVDPEAFF
>TRBV30|TRBD1|TRBJ1-1
CAWSAQGGTEAFF
>TRBV7-9|.|TRBJ1-6
CASSVRDGNSPLHF
>TRBV25-1|TRBD1|TRBJ1-4
CASSDWTGRGEKLFF
>TRBV29-1|.|TRBJ2-5
CSVEVQRRETQYF
>TRBV29-1|TRBD1|TRBJ1-2
CSARQGGSNYGYTF
>TRBV27|.|TRBJ1-6
CASTEWGSGSPLHF
>TRBV5-1|.|TRBJ1-5
CASSLVGTDMDSNQPQHF
>TRBV6-1|.|TRBJ1-4
CASRPWTDLNEKLFF
>TRBV7-9|.|TRBJ2-6
CASSSTSSGANVLTF
>TRBV2|TRBD2|TRBJ2-5
CASRRGTSGVIQETQYF
>TRBV4-3|.|TRBJ2-1
CASSQDRREQFF
>TRBV15|.|TRBJ2-1
CATSTLNNEQFF
>TRBV7-8|.|TRBJ2-5
CASSFGSGLFETQYF
>TRBV7-8|.|TRBJ2-1
CASSLRTPNPGSGYNEQFF
>TRBV30|.|TRBJ1-5
CAWSQGRGPQHF
>TRBV5-4|TRBD1|TRBJ1-2
CASSLDREYGYTF
>TRBV4-3|.|TRBJ1-4
CASSHKTQNEKLFF
>TRBV7-2|TRBD2|TRBJ2-5
CASSFSGGSIGETQYF
>TRBV2|TRBD1|TRBJ2-7
CASLGQGNYEQYF
>TRBV7-2|.|TRBJ2-7
CASSRKEGAYEQYF